The text below deals with one TCR beta chain. This sample is drawn from a study of blood T cell repertoires in COVID-19. The wider study: Acute and convalescent COVID-19 specimens originated in the United States, Italy and Spain. T cells, B-cell-depleted T cells, or PBMCs provided the cDNA or gDNA that served as material.

Per the original methods: Reference gene primers were amplified, and this amplification served to estimate nucleated cell counts. The table came from immunoSEQ multiplex PCR; TCRdb's copy has only in-frame clones and leaves some out. The V and J calls and clone size were taken over from that table, and D and trimming were inferred from the DNA. The data show more than 250,000 clones, with around 85% seen just once and approximately 5.1% held by the top ten. The CDR3 length is 15 residues. Germline CDR1 reads MDHEN; CDR2 reads SYDVKM. The V gene end was trimmed by 5 bases and the J gene end by 2 bases; junction bases not matched to a gene: 3.

The sample taken for sequencing was peripheral blood. V and J are TRBV28 and TRBJ2-3; 11 nucleotides match TRBD2. The TCR comes from a man aged 50 to 60 with active or convalescent COVID-19. CDR3 bases: TGTGCCAGCAGTCTAGCGGGAGGTGTCACAGATACGCAGTATTTT. Translation gives CASSLAGGVTDTQYF.